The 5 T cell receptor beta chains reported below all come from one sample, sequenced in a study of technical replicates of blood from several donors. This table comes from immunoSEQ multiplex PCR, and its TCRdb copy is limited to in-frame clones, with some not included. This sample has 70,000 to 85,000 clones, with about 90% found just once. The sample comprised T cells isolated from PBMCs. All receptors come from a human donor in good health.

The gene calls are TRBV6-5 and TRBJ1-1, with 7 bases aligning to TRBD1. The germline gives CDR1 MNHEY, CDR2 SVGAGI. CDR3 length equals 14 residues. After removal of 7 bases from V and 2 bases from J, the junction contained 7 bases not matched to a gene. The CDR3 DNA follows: TGTGCCAGCAAGAGACAGGGATCAAACACTGAAGCTTTCTTT. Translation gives CASKRQGSNTEAFF.

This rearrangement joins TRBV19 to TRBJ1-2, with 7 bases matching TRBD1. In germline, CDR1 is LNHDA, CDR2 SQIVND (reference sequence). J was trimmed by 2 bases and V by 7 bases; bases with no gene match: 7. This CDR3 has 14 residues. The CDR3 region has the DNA TGTGCCAGTAAGACCGACAGGGCAAACTATGGCTACACCTTC. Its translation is CASKTDRANYGYTF.

The CDR3 nucleotides are TGTGCCATCAGGCCTATAGCGGGAGTATCCCACAATGAGCAGTTCTTC. Translated, it gives CAIRPIAGVSHNEQFF. This chain uses TRBV10-3 with TRBJ2-1; TRBD2 matches at 9 bases. This CDR3 is built from 16 residues. V dropped 6 bases and J dropped 5; count of bases not matched to a gene: 11. Germline values: CDR1 ENHRY, CDR2 SYGVKD.

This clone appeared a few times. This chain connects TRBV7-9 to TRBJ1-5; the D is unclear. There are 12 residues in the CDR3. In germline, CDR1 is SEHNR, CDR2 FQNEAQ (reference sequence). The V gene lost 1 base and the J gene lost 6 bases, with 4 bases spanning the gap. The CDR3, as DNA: TGTGCCAGCAGCTTAGGTAGTCAGCCCCAGCATTTT. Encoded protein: CASSLGSQPQHF.

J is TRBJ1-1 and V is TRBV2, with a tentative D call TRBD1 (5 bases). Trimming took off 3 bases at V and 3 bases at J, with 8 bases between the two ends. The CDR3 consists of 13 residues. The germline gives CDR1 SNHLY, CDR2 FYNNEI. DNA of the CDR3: TGTGCCAGCAGTGACGGGGGGGACACTGAAGCTTTCTTT. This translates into CASSDGGDTEAFF.